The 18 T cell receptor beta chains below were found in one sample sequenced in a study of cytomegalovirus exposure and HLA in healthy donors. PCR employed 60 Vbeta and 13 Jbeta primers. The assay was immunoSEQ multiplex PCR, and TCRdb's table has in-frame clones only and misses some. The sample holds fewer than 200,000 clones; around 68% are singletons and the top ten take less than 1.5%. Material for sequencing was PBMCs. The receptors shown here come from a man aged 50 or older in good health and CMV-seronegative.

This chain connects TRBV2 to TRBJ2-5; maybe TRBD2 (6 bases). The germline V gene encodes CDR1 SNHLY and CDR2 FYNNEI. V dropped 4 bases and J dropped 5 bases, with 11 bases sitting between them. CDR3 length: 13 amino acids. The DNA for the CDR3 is TGTGCCAGCAGTGCCATGCTAGCGGAGACCCAGTACTTC. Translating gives CASSAMLAETQYF.

CDR3 in amino acids: CASSRGLLGYTF. In DNA, the CDR3 is TGTGCCAGTAGTAGAGGGCTTCTGGGCTACACCTTC. The V and J genes are TRBV19 and TRBJ1-2; D is uncertain. Trimming left V 4 bases short and J 8 bases short, with 11 bases between. The germline CDR1 and CDR2 sequences are LNHDA and SQIVND (reference sequence). This CDR3 comprises 12 residues.

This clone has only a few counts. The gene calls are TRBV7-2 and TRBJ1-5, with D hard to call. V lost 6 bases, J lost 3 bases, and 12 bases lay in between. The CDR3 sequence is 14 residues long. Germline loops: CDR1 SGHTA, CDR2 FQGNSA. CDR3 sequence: CASSQDSLNQPQHF. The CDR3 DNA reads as TGTGCCAGCAGTCAGGACTCCCTCAATCAGCCCCAGCATTTT.

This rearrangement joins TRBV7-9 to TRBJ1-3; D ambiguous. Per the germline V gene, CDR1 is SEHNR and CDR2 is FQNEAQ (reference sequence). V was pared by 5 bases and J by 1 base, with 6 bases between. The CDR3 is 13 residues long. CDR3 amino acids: CASSRESGNTIYF. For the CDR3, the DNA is TGTGCCAGCAGCCGGGAATCTGGAAACACCATATATTTT. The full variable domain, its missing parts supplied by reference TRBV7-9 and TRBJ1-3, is DTGVSQNPRHKITKRGQNVTFRCDPISEHNRLYWYRQTLGQGPEFLTYFQNEAQLEKSRLLSDRFSAERPKGSFSTLEIQRTEQGDSAMYLCASSRESGNTIYFGEGSWLTVV.

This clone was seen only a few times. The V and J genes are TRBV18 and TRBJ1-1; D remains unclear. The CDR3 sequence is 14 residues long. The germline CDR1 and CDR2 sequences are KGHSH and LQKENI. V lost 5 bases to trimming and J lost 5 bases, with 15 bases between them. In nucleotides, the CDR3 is TGTGCCAGCTCAAGTGGTTTCGCGGGTACTGAAGCTTTCTTT. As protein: CASSSGFAGTEAFF.

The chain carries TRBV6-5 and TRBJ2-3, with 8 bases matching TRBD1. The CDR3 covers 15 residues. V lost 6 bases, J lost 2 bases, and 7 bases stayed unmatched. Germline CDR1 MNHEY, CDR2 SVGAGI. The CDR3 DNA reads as TGTGCCAGCAGCCTAGGACAGGGCTTCACAGATACGCAGTATTTT. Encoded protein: CASSLGQGFTDTQYF.

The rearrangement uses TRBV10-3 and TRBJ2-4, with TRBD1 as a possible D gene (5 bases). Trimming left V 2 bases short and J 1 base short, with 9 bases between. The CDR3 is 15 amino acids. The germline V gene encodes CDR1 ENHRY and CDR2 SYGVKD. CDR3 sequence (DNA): TGTGCCATCAGTGAGACCAGGGCGGCCAAAAACATTCAGTACTTC. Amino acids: CAISETRAAKNIQYF.

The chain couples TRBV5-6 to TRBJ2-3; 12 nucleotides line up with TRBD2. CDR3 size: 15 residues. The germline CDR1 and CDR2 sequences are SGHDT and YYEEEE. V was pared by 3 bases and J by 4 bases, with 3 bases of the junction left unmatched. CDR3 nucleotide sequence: TGTGCCAGCAGCTCGACTAGCGGGGGTGCAGATACGCAGTATTTT. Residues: CASSSTSGGADTQYF. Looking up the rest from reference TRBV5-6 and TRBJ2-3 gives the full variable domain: DAGVTQSPTHLIKTRGQQVTLRCSPKSGHDTVSWYQQALGQGPQFIFQYYEEEERQRGNFPDRFSGHQFPNYSSELNVNALLLGDSALYLCASSSTSGGADTQYFGPGTRLTVL.

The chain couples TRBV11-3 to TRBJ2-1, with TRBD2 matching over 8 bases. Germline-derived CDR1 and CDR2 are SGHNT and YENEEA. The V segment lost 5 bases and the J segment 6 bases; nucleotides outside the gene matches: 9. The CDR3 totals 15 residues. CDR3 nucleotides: TGTGCCAGCAGCGGACGGGGGGGCCCGGGCAATGAGCAGTTCTTC. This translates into CASSGRGGPGNEQFF.

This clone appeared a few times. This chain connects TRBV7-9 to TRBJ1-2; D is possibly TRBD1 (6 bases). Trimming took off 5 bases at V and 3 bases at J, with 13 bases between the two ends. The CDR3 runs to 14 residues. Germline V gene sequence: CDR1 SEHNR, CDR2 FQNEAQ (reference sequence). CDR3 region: CASSPQGRDYGYTF. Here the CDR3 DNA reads TGTGCCAGCAGCCCCCAGGGGCGAGACTATGGCTACACCTTC.

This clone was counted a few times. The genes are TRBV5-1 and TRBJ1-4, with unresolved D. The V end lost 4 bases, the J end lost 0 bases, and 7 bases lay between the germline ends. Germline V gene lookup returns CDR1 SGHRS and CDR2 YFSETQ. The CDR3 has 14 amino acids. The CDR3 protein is CASSRVATNEKLFF. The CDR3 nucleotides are TGCGCCAGCAGCCGGGTTGCAACTAATGAAAAACTGTTTTTT.

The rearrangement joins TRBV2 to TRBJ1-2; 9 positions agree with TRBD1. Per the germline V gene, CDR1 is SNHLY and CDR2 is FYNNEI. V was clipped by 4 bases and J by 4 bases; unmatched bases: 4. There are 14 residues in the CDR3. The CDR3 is CASSGTGVSYGYTF. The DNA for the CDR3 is TGTGCCAGCAGTGGGACAGGGGTGAGCTATGGCTACACCTTC.

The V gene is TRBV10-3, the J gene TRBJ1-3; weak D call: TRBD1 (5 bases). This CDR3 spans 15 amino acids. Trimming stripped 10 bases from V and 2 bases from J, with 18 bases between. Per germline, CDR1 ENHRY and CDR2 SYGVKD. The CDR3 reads CASGGRGLTGNTIYF. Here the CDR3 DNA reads TGTGCCAGCGGGGGTAGGGGTTTGACTGGAAACACCATATATTTT.

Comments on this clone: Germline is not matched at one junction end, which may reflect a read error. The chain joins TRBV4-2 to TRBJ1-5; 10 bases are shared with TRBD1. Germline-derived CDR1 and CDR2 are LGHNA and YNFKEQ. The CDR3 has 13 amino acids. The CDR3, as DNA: TGTGCCAGCAGCCAGGATGTGACAGGGGGCAAGGATTTT. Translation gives CASSQDVTGGKDF.

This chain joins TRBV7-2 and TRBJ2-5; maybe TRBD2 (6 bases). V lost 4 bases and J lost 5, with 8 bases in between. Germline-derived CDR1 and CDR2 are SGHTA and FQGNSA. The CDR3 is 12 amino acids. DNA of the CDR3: TGTGCCAGCAGCTCGGGGGATGAGACCCAGTACTTC. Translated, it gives CASSSGDETQYF.

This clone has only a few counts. CDR3 DNA: TGCGCCAGCAGTAGCGGGGGGAGCTCCTACAATGAGCAGTTCTTC. This translates into CASSSGGSSYNEQFF. This chain links TRBV4-1 with TRBJ2-1, with 10 bases matching TRBD2. CDR1 is MGHRA and CDR2 is YSYEKL in the germline V gene. Trimming took 6 bases from V and 0 from J; bases not matched to a gene: 2. The CDR3 length is 15 residues.

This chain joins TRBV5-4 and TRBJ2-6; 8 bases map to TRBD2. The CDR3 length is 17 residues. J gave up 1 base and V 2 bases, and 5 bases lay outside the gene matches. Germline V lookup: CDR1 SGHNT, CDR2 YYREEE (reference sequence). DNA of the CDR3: TGTGCCAGCAGCTTTCGGGGGGGCCGATCTGGGGCCAACGTCCTGACTTTC. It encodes CASSFRGGRSGANVLTF.

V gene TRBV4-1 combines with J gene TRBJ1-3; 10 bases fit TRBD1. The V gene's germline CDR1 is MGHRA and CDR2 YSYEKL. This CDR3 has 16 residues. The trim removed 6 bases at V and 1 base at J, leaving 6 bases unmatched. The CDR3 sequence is CASRETGGASGNTIYF. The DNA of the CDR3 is TGCGCCAGCAGAGAGACAGGGGGCGCATCTGGAAACACCATATATTTT.